Listed below are T cell receptor beta chains from one sample, sequenced in a study of T cells in Graves' hyperthyroidism and ophthalmopathy. TCRdb called the multiplex PCR reads again in MiXCR, with one record for every CDR3 protein. The data contain 400,000 to 600,000 distinct CDR3 sequences, about a fifth of them seen just once; the ten biggest clones take up around 27%. Sequenced input: blood. The receptors originated from a man between 18 and 35 years old with Graves' hyperthyroidism. CDR3s include the opening cysteine and the closing phenylalanine or tryptophan. The D gene is left open where the match is weak. Size tells how often a clone was seen (once, few, many) or the class of an expanded clone, and some rows leave it out.

V gene: TRBV6-5; clone size: many; J gene: TRBJ2-2; D gene: .; CDR3 DNA: TGTGCCAGCAGTTACCTGTCCCTCACCGGGGAGCTGTTTTTT; CDR3 protein: CASSYLSLTGELFF
V gene: TRBV24-1; clone size: few; J gene: TRBJ1-2; D gene: .; CDR3 DNA: TGTGCCACCAGTGATCCGCGCCATAGTGGCTACACCTTC; CDR3 protein: CATSDPRHSGYTF
V gene: TRBV20-1; clone size: many; J gene: TRBJ1-3; D gene: TRBD1; CDR3 DNA: TGCAGTGCCCTGGACAGGGCGTCCGGAAACACCATATATTTT; CDR3 protein: CSALDRASGNTIYF
V gene: TRBV12-3/TRBV12-4; clone size: many; J gene: TRBJ2-2; D gene: .; CDR3 DNA: TGTGCCAGCAGTTTGAGGGGACATATCACCGGGGAGCTGTTTTTT; CDR3 protein: CASSLRGHITGELFF
V gene: TRBV5-5; clone size: many; J gene: TRBJ1-1; D gene: .; CDR3 DNA: TGTGCCAGCAGCTTGCGGGAAGTGTGGACTGAAGCTTTCTTT; CDR3 protein: CASSLREVWTEAFF
V gene: TRBV7-3; clone size: .; J gene: TRBJ2-7; D gene: TRBD1; CDR3 DNA: TGTGCCAGCAGGACCACGGGACAGCCAACCTACGAGCAGTACTTC; CDR3 protein: CASRTTGQPTYEQYF
V gene: TRBV5-1; clone size: many; J gene: TRBJ1-2; D gene: .; CDR3 DNA: TGCGCCAGCAGCTTGGAGGCAGACTATGGCTACACCTTC; CDR3 protein: CASSLEADYGYTF
V gene: TRBV6-1; clone size: few; J gene: TRBJ1-1; D gene: TRBD1; CDR3 DNA: TGTGCCAGCAGTAAACTTATGACAGGGGGGGCTGAAGCTTTCTTT; CDR3 protein: CASSKLMTGGAEAFF
V gene: TRBV29-1; clone size: many; J gene: TRBJ1-2; D gene: TRBD1; CDR3 DNA: TGCAGCGTTTCTTCTTGGGACAGGGGATACACCTTC; CDR3 protein: CSVSSWDRGYTF
V gene: TRBV10-3; clone size: few; J gene: TRBJ1-3; D gene: .; CDR3 DNA: TGTGCCATTTCAGACGGTAGCTCTGGAAACACCATATATTTT; CDR3 protein: CAISDGSSGNTIYF
V gene: TRBV20-1; clone size: .; J gene: TRBJ1-2; D gene: .; CDR3 DNA: TGCAGTGCTAGACAGTCACTATTGGGCTACACCTTC; CDR3 protein: CSARQSLLGYTF
V gene: TRBV29-1; clone size: .; J gene: TRBJ1-3; D gene: .; CDR3 DNA: TGCAGCGTTGAAGCGGGGGAGCCTGGAAACACCATATATTTT; CDR3 protein: CSVEAGEPGNTIYF
V gene: TRBV19; clone size: many; J gene: TRBJ1-5; D gene: .; CDR3 DNA: TGTGCCAGTAGCCCGGGCCCACCAACTACATATCAGCCCCAGCATTTT; CDR3 protein: CASSPGPPTTYQPQHF
V gene: TRBV27; clone size: many; J gene: TRBJ2-5; D gene: .; CDR3 DNA: TGTGCCAGCAGCGGACAGAAAGAGACCCAGTACTTC; CDR3 protein: CASSGQKETQYF
V gene: TRBV14; clone size: many; J gene: TRBJ1-1; D gene: .; CDR3 DNA: TGTGCCAGCAGGGCAGGGGCCCAGTCGCCTGAAGCTTTCTTT; CDR3 protein: CASRAGAQSPEAFF
V gene: TRBV28; clone size: many; J gene: TRBJ1-5; D gene: .; CDR3 DNA: TGTGCCAGCAGTTTCCAGCCCCAGCATTTT; CDR3 protein: CASSFQPQHF
V gene: TRBV5-5; clone size: .; J gene: TRBJ2-5; D gene: .; CDR3 DNA: TGTGCCAGCAGCTTGGAGCTAGCAAGGGAGACCCAGTACTTC; CDR3 protein: CASSLELARETQYF
V gene: TRBV6-2/TRBV6-3; clone size: many; J gene: TRBJ2-7; D gene: TRBD1; CDR3 DNA: TGTGCCAGCAGAGTGGGGTGGGGACAGCCTCTCTACGAGCAGTACTTC; CDR3 protein: CASRVGWGQPLYEQYF
V gene: TRBV12-3/TRBV12-4; clone size: many; J gene: TRBJ1-1; D gene: .; CDR3 DNA: TGTGCCAGCAGTCCCGTTCGAGCAGTCACTGAAGCTTTCTTT; CDR3 protein: CASSPVRAVTEAFF
V gene: TRBV13; clone size: many; J gene: TRBJ1-2; D gene: .; CDR3 DNA: TGTGCCAGCAGCAGCCTACAGGGTGGCACTGGCTACACCTTC; CDR3 protein: CASSSLQGGTGYTF
V gene: TRBV25-1; clone size: once; J gene: TRBJ1-1; D gene: TRBD1; CDR3 DNA: TGTGCCAGCAGTGCATACAGGGGGCAGGGGGTGAACACTGAAGCTTTCTTT; CDR3 protein: CASSAYRGQGVNTEAFF
V gene: TRBV7-8; clone size: many; J gene: TRBJ2-7; D gene: .; CDR3 DNA: TGTGCCAGCAGCTTATTCCTCGACTACGAGCAGTACTTC; CDR3 protein: CASSLFLDYEQYF
V gene: TRBV6-2/TRBV6-3; clone size: .; J gene: TRBJ2-1; D gene: TRBD2; CDR3 DNA: TGTGCCAGCAGTTTCCTCCGTAGCGGGGGATCCTACAATGAGCAGTTCTTC; CDR3 protein: CASSFLRSGGSYNEQFF
V gene: TRBV2; clone size: many; J gene: TRBJ2-7; D gene: TRBD2; CDR3 DNA: TGTGCCAGCAGTCCAGGGACTAGCGGTTTACACGAGCAGTACTTC; CDR3 protein: CASSPGTSGLHEQYF
V gene: TRBV6-1; clone size: .; J gene: TRBJ2-2; D gene: .; CDR3 DNA: TGTGCCAGCAGACGGGTCCCCACCGGGGAGCTGTTTTTT; CDR3 protein: CASRRVPTGELFF
V gene: TRBV28; clone size: .; J gene: TRBJ2-7; D gene: .; CDR3 DNA: TGTGCCAGCACGGAATACTACGAGCAGTACTTC; CDR3 protein: CASTEYYEQYF
V gene: TRBV28; clone size: many; J gene: TRBJ2-7; D gene: TRBD1; CDR3 DNA: TGTGCCAGCAGTTTACCGCTATACAGGGGAGATTACGAGCAGTGCTTC; CDR3 protein: CASSLPLYRGDYEQCF
V gene: TRBV2; clone size: many; J gene: TRBJ1-1; D gene: TRBD1; CDR3 DNA: TGTGCCAGCAGACGCGACAGGGTTGAAGCTTTCTTT; CDR3 protein: CASRRDRVEAFF
V gene: TRBV2; clone size: many; J gene: TRBJ1-5; D gene: TRBD1; CDR3 DNA: TGTGCCAGCAATCGACAGGGGAATCAGCCCCAGCATTTT; CDR3 protein: CASNRQGNQPQHF
V gene: TRBV7-9; clone size: many; J gene: TRBJ2-7; D gene: .; CDR3 DNA: TGTGCCAGCAGCATCCCTCGGCGCGAGCAGTACTTC; CDR3 protein: CASSIPRREQYF
V gene: TRBV2; clone size: many; J gene: TRBJ2-2; D gene: .; CDR3 DNA: TGTGCCATCTCGACAGGATCGAACACCGGGGAGCTGTTTTTT; CDR3 protein: CAISTGSNTGELFF
V gene: TRBV30; clone size: many; J gene: TRBJ2-2; D gene: .; CDR3 DNA: TGTGCCTGGAGGCTAGCCCAAAACACCGGGGAGCTGTTTTTT; CDR3 protein: CAWRLAQNTGELFF
V gene: TRBV12-3/TRBV12-4; clone size: many; J gene: TRBJ1-5; D gene: .; CDR3 DNA: TGTGCCAGCAGTCAAGACCAGGAACAGCCCCAGCATTTT; CDR3 protein: CASSQDQEQPQHF
V gene: TRBV12-5; clone size: many; J gene: TRBJ1-1; D gene: .; CDR3 DNA: TGTGCTAGTGGTTCCTCAGCGTGGGCGAACACTGAAGCTTTCTTT; CDR3 protein: CASGSSAWANTEAFF
V gene: TRBV18; clone size: .; J gene: TRBJ1-1; D gene: TRBD1; CDR3 DNA: TGTGCCAGCTCACTTCAGAGTACAGGGGGAGGAATTGAAGCTTTCTTT; CDR3 protein: CASSLQSTGGGIEAFF
V gene: TRBV9; clone size: .; J gene: TRBJ1-1; D gene: .; CDR3 DNA: TGTGCCAGCAGCCCGGGGGACGACACTGAAGCTTTCTTT; CDR3 protein: CASSPGDDTEAFF
V gene: TRBV2; clone size: many; J gene: TRBJ1-1; D gene: .; CDR3 DNA: TGTGCCAGCACCGGGACCCATGAAGCCAGCACTGAAGCTTTCTTT; CDR3 protein: CASTGTHEASTEAFF
V gene: TRBV5-1; clone size: many; J gene: TRBJ2-7; D gene: .; CDR3 DNA: TGCGCCAGCAGCTTGGATGGGGGTGACACTTACGAGCAGTACTTC; CDR3 protein: CASSLDGGDTYEQYF
V gene: TRBV20-1; clone size: .; J gene: TRBJ1-5; D gene: TRBD1; CDR3 DNA: TGCAGTGCTAGCGGACAGGGGCAGCCCCAGCATTTT; CDR3 protein: CSASGQGQPQHF
V gene: TRBV29-1; clone size: many; J gene: TRBJ2-5; D gene: TRBD2; CDR3 DNA: TGCAGCGGAGGGACTAGCGGGGTGGAGACCCAGTACTTC; CDR3 protein: CSGGTSGVETQYF
V gene: TRBV4-1; clone size: .; J gene: TRBJ1-1; D gene: .; CDR3 DNA: TGCGCCAGCAGAATTACCGCATCGGACACTGAAGCTCTCTTT; CDR3 protein: CASRITASDTEALF
V gene: TRBV2; clone size: many; J gene: TRBJ1-1; D gene: TRBD1; CDR3 DNA: TGTGCCAGCAGCGAACAGGGGGCACGGGTCGCTGAAGCTTTCTTT; CDR3 protein: CASSEQGARVAEAFF
V gene: TRBV10-3; clone size: many; J gene: TRBJ1-2; D gene: TRBD1; CDR3 DNA: TGTGCCATCAGTGAGTCAAGGGACAGGGGAGACTATGGCTACACCTTC; CDR3 protein: CAISESRDRGDYGYTF
V gene: TRBV20-1; clone size: few; J gene: TRBJ2-7; D gene: TRBD2; CDR3 DNA: TGCAGTGGGGGACTAGCGGACTACGAGCAGTACTTC; CDR3 protein: CSGGLADYEQYF
V gene: TRBV20-1; clone size: .; J gene: TRBJ1-6; D gene: TRBD1; CDR3 DNA: TGCAGTGCTGGGGACAGGGAGTATTCACCCCTCCACTTT; CDR3 protein: CSAGDREYSPLHF
V gene: TRBV20-1; clone size: many; J gene: TRBJ1-5; D gene: .; CDR3 DNA: TGCAGTGCTAGGGGGAGTTCCTATCAGCCCCAGCATTTT; CDR3 protein: CSARGSSYQPQHF
V gene: TRBV15; clone size: many; J gene: TRBJ2-7; D gene: .; CDR3 DNA: TGTGCCACCAGCAGAGGCCCCGGCGGATCCTACGAGCAGTACTTC; CDR3 protein: CATSRGPGGSYEQYF
V gene: TRBV7-2; clone size: .; J gene: TRBJ1-2; D gene: .; CDR3 DNA: TGTGCCAGCAGCTCCCCGCCTCAGTATGGCTACACCTTC; CDR3 protein: CASSSPPQYGYTF
V gene: TRBV6-5; clone size: many; J gene: TRBJ2-7; D gene: .; CDR3 DNA: TGTGCCAGCAGTTACCGGGCGGGGCTAGCGGAGCAGTACTTC; CDR3 protein: CASSYRAGLAEQYF
V gene: TRBV12-3/TRBV12-4; clone size: many; J gene: TRBJ1-5; D gene: TRBD1; CDR3 DNA: TGTGCCAGCAGTTTAGCTGGGACAGTACAGCCCCAGCATTTT; CDR3 protein: CASSLAGTVQPQHF
V gene: TRBV6-1; clone size: many; J gene: TRBJ1-2; D gene: TRBD1; CDR3 DNA: TGTGCCAGCAGTGCGCCGGGACAGGGTATGGATGGCTACACCTTC; CDR3 protein: CASSAPGQGMDGYTF
V gene: TRBV12-3/TRBV12-4; clone size: many; J gene: TRBJ2-5; D gene: TRBD1; CDR3 DNA: TGTGCCAGCAGCGGGGACAGGGGAGTTGGGGAGACCCAGTACTTC; CDR3 protein: CASSGDRGVGETQYF
V gene: TRBV19; clone size: few; J gene: TRBJ1-5; D gene: .; CDR3 DNA: TGTGCCAGTAGTCCTTCGGGACGAAATCAGCCCCAGCATTTT; CDR3 protein: CASSPSGRNQPQHF
V gene: TRBV6-1; clone size: many; J gene: TRBJ1-3; D gene: .; CDR3 DNA: TGTGCCAGCTTACAAAATGGAAACACCATATATTTT; CDR3 protein: CASLQNGNTIYF
V gene: TRBV19; clone size: many; J gene: TRBJ1-3; D gene: .; CDR3 DNA: TGTGCCAGAACAAACAGACGGAGAGACTCTGGAAACACCATATATTTT; CDR3 protein: CARTNRRRDSGNTIYF
V gene: TRBV19; clone size: .; J gene: TRBJ2-2; D gene: .; CDR3 DNA: TGTGCCAGTAGTACGCCTGAGGGGAGGTACGCCGGGGAGCTGTTTTTT; CDR3 protein: CASSTPEGRYAGELFF